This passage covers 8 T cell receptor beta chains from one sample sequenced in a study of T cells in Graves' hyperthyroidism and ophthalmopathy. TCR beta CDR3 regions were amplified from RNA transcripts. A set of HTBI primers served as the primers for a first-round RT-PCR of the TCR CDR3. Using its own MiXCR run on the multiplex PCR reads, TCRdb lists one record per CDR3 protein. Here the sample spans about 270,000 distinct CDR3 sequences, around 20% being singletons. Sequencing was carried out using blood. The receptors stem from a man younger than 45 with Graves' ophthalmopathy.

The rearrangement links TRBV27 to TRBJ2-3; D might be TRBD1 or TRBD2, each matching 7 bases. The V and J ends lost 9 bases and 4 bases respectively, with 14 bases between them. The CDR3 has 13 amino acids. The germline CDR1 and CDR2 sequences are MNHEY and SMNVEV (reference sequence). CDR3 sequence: CASRGGTADTQYF. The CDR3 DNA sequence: TGTGCCAGTAGGGGGGGGACAGCAGATACGCAGTATTTT.

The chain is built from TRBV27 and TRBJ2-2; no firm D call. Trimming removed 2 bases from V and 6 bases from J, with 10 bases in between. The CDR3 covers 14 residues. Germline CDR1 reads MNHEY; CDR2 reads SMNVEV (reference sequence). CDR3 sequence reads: CASSLMWKAGELFF. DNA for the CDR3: TGTGCCAGCAGTTTAATGTGGAAGGCCGGGGAGCTGTTTTTT.

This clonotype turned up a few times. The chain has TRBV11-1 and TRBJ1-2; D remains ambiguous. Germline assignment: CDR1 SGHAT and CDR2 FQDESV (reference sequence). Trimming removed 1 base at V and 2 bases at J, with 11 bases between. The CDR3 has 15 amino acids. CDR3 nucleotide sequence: TGTGCCAGCAGCTTAGGTGGTGCCAGAAACTATGGCTACACCTTC. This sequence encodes CASSLGGARNYGYTF. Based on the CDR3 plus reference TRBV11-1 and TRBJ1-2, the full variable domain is EAEVAQSPRYKITEKSQAVAFWCDPISGHATLYWYRQILGQGPELLVQFQDESVVDDSQLPKDRFSAERLKGVDSTLKIQPAELGDSAMYLCASSLGGARNYGYTFGSGTRLTVV.

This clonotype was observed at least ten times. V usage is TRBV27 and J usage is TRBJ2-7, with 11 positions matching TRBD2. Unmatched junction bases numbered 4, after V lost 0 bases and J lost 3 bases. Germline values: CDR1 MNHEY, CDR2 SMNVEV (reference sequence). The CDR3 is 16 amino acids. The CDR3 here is CASSLSPTSGIYEQYF. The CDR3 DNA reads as TGTGCCAGCAGTTTATCGCCGACTAGCGGGATCTACGAGCAGTACTTC.

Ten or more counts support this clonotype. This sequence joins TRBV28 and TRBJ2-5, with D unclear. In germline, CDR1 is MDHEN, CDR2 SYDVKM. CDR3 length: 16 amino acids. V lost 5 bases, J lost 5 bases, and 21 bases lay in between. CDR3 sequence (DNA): TGTGCCAGCAGTCCCGCCGGAACATGGGGTGGGGAGACCCAGTACTTC. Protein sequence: CASSPAGTWGGETQYF. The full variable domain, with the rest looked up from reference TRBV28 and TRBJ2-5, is DVKVTQSSRYLVKRTGEKVFLECVQDMDHENMFWYRQDPGLGLRLIYFSYDVKMKEKGDIPEGYSVSREKKERFSLILESASTNQTSMYLCASSPAGTWGGETQYFGPGTRLLVL.

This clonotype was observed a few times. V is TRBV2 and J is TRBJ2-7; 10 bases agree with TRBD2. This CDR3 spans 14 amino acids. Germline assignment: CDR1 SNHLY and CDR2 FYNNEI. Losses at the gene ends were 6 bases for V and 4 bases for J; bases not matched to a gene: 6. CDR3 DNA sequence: TGTGCCAGCAGGGGACTAGCGAGAGCTTACGAGCAGTACTTC. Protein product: CASRGLARAYEQYF.

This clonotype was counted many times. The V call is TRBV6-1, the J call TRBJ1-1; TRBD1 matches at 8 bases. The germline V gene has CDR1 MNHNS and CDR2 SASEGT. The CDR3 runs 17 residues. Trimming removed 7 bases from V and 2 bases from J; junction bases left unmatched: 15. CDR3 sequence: CASTGNDRGVGNTEAFF. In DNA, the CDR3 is TGTGCCAGCACCGGGAACGACAGGGGCGTGGGTAACACTGAAGCTTTCTTT.

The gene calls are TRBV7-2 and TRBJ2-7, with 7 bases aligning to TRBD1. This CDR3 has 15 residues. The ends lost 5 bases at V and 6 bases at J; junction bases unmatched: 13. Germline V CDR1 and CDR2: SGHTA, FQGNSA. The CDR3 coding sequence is TGTGCCAGCAGCGTTGACAGGGTAGTAGGGGGCGAGCAGTACTTC. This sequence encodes CASSVDRVVGGEQYF.